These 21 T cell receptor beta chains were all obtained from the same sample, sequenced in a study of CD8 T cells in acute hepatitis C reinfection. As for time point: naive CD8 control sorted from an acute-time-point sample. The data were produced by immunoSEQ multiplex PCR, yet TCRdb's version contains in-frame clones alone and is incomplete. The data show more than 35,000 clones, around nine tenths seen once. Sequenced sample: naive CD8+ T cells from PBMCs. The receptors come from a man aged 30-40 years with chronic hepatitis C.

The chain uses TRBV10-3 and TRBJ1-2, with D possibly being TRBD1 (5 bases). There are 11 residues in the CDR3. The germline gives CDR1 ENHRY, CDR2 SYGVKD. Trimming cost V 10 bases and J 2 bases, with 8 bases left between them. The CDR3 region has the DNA TGTGCCACCGGACAAAACTATGGCTACACCTTC. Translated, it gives CATGQNYGYTF.

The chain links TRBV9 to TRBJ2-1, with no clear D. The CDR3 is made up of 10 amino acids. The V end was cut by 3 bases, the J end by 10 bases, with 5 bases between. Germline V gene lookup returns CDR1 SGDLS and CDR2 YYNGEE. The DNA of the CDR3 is TGTGCCAGCAGCGGCAGGGAGCAGTTCTTC. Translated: CASSGREQFF.

The CDR3 nucleotides are TGTGCCAGCAGCTCAGGAGCGGGACAGGGGGCCAGAAGTTACTATGGCTACACCTTC. It encodes CASSSGAGQGARSYYGYTF. V usage is TRBV5-6 and J usage is TRBJ1-2; TRBD1 matches at 12 bases. The germline V gene has CDR1 SGHDT and CDR2 YYEEEE. Losses at the gene ends were 3 bases for V and 3 bases for J; bases not matched to a gene: 15. This CDR3 is built from 19 residues.

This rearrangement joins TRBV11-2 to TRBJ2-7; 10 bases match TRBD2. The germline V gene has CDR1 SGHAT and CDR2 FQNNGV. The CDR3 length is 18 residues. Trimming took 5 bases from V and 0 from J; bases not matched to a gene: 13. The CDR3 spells CASSPRPGLAIDSYEQYF. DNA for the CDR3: TGTGCCAGCAGCCCAAGACCGGGACTAGCGATTGACTCCTACGAGCAGTACTTC. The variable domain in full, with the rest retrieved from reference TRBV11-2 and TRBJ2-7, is EAGVAQSPRYKIIEKRQSVAFWCNPISGHATLYWYQQILGQGPKLLIQFQNNGVVDDSQLPKDRFSAERLKGVDSTLKIQPAKLEDSAVYLCASSPRPGLAIDSYEQYFGPGTRLTVT.

DNA of the CDR3: TGTGCCAGTAGTATAGGGGGCTTAGCCCAGTACTTC. Protein sequence: CASSIGGLAQYF. J is TRBJ2-5 and V is TRBV19, with D possibly matching TRBD1 (5 bases). CDR3 length: 12 amino acids. Germline V gene sequence: CDR1 LNHDA, CDR2 SQIVND (reference sequence). V was cut by 1 base and J by 9 bases, with 9 bases left in between.

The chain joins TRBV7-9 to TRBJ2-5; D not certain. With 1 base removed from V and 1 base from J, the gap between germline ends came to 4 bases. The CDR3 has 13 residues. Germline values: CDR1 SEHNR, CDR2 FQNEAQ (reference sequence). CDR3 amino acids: CASSLDPQETQYF. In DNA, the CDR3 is TGTGCCAGCAGCTTAGATCCCCAAGAGACCCAGTACTTC.

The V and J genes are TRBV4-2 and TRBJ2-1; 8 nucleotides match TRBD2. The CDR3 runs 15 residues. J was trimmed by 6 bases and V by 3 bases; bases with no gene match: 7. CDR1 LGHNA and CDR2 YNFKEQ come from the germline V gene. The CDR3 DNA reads TGTGCCAGCAGCCAGTCCTCTAGCGGGCTCAATGAGCAGTTCTTC. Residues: CASSQSSSGLNEQFF.

CDR3 bases: TGTGCCTGGAGTTTGTCCAGGGGCTACGAGCAGTACTTC. Amino acids: CAWSLSRGYEQYF. J is TRBJ2-7 and V is TRBV30; perhaps TRBD1 as D (6 bases). The V end was cut by 2 bases, the J end by 3 bases, with 11 bases between. The CDR3 covers 13 residues. CDR1 GTSNPN and CDR2 SVGIG come from the germline V gene (reference sequence).

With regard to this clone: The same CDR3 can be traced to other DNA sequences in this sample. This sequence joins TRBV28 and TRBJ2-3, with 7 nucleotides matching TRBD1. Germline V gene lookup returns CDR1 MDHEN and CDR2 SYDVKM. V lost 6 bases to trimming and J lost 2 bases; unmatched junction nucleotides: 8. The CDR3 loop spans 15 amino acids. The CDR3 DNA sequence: TGTGCCAGCAGCCTCGGACAGGCGCTCACAGATACGCAGTATTTT. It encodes CASSLGQALTDTQYF.

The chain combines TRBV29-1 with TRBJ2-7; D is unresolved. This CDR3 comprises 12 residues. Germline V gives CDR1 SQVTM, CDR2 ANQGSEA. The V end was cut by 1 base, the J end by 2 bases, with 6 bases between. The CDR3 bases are TGCAGCGTTGAAGCAGAAACCTACGAGCAGTACTTC. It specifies CSVEAETYEQYF.

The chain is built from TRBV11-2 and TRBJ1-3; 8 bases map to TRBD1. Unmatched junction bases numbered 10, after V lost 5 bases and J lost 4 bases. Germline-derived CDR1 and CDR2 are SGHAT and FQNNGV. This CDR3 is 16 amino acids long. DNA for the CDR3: TGTGCCAGCAGCACACAAGACAGGGGAGGGGGAAACACCATATATTTT. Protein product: CASSTQDRGGGNTIYF.

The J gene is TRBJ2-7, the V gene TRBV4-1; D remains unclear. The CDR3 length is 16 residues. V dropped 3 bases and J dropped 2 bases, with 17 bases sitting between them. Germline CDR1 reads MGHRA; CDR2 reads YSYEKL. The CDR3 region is CASSQRHTVLTYEQYF. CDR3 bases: TGCGCCAGCAGCCAGAGACATACCGTCCTTACCTACGAGCAGTACTTC.

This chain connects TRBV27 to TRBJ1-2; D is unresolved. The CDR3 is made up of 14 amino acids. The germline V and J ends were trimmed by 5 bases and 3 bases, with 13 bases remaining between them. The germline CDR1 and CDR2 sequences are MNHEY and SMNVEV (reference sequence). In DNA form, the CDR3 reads TGTGCCAGCAGTACCTGGGCTGGGGACTATGGCTACACCTTC. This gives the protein CASSTWAGDYGYTF.

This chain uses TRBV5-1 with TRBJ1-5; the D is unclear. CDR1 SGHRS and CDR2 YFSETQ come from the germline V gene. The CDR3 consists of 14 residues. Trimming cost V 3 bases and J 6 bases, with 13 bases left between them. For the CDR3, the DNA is TGCGCCAGCAGCTCTGGGGAGGGTGGTCAGCCCCAGCATTTT. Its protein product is CASSSGEGGQPQHF.

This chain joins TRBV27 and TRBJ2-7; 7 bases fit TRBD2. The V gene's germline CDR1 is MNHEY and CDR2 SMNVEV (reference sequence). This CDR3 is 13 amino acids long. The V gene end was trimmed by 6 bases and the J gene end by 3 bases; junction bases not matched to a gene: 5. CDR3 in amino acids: CASSPGLLYEQYF. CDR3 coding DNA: TGTGCCAGCAGCCCGGGACTACTCTACGAGCAGTACTTC.

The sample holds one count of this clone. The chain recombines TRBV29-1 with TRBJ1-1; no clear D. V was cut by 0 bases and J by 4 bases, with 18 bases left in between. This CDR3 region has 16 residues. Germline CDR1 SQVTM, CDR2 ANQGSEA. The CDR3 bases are TGCAGCGTTGAAGATTCGAACTCCCCAGGAGGCACTGAAGCTTTCTTT. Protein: CSVEDSNSPGGTEAFF.

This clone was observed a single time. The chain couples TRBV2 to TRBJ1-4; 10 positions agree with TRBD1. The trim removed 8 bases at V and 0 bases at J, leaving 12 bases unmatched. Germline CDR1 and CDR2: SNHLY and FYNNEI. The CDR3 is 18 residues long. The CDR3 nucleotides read TGTGCCAGCCGCTGGGGGGACAGGGGCCCAACAACTAATGAAAAACTGTTTTTT. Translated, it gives CASRWGDRGPTTNEKLFF.

CDR3 DNA sequence: TGTGCCAGCAGTGAAGGGGGGGGCCTGACCTACGAGCAGTACTTC. It encodes CASSEGGGLTYEQYF. The chain combines TRBV6-1 with TRBJ2-7; the D gene is possibly TRBD2 (7 bases). CDR1 and CDR2 (germline): MNHNS, SASEGT. The CDR3 runs 15 residues. Trimming took off 1 base at V and 2 bases at J, with 12 bases between the two ends.

This chain's CDR3 is CASSLAQVNEQFF. CDR3 in DNA: TGTGCCAGCAGCTTAGCACAGGTTAATGAGCAGTTCTTC. The chain combines TRBV13 with TRBJ2-1; tentatively, D is TRBD1 (5 bases). CDR3 length: 13 amino acids. The V and J ends lost 1 base and 7 bases respectively, with 8 bases between them. Germline CDR1 and CDR2: PRHDT and FYEKMQ (reference sequence).

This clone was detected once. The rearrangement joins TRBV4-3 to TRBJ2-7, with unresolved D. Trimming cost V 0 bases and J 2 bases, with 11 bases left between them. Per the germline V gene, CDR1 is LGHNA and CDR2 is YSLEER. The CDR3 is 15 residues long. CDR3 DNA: TGCGCCAGCAGCCAAGATAGGAGTTTGGCCTACGAGCAGTACTTC. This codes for CASSQDRSLAYEQYF.

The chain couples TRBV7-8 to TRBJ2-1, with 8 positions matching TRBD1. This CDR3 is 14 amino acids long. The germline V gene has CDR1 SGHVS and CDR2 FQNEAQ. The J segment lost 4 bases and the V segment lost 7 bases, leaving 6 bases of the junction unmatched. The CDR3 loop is CASKQGAGYNEQFF. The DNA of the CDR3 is TGTGCCAGCAAGCAGGGGGCAGGGTACAATGAGCAGTTCTTC. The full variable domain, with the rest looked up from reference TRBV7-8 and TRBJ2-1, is GAGVSQSPRYKVAKRGQDVALRCDPISGHVSLFWYQQALGQGPEFLTYFQNEAQLDKSGLPSDRFFAERPEGSVSTLKIQRTQQEDSAVYLCASKQGAGYNEQFFGPGTRLTVL.